Below are 19 T cell receptor beta chains sequenced from a single sample in a study of T-cell memory formation after mild COVID-19. One entry per CDR3 protein results from TCRdb running MiXCR on the 5' RACE reads. The sample has 250,000 to 350,000 distinct CDR3 sequences, roughly 17% seen once. Sequencing was done on a sample of PBMCs or a T cell subset sorted from them (not recorded which). All receptors derive from a man aged 18 to 29 who had mild COVID-19 (a few samples of this study predate the infection). Cell type and time point are not known.

This clonotype came up a few times. V gene TRBV5-1 combines with J gene TRBJ2-3; unclear D gene. Germline V gene data show CDR1 as SGHRS and CDR2 as YFSETQ. Deletions cut 5 bases from V and 2 bases from J, with 15 bases between. The CDR3 length is 15 residues. CDR3 region: CASRVGSLTTDTQYF. DNA for the CDR3: TGCGCCAGCAGGGTCGGCAGCTTAACCACAGATACGCAGTATTTT.

The chain has TRBV12-5 and TRBJ1-5, with D possibly being TRBD1 (5 bases). V lost 5 bases and J 4 bases, leaving 12 bases between the germline ends. The CDR3 totals 14 residues. Germline CDR1 reads LGHNT; CDR2 reads FRNRAP. The CDR3 nucleotides are TGTGCTAGTGGTGGTGGGGGGGTTAATCAGCCCCAGCATTTT. This translates into CASGGGGVNQPQHF.

In its sample, this clonotype was seen many times. This chain joins TRBV7-2 and TRBJ2-5; D is unclear. This CDR3 has 12 residues. The germline CDR1 and CDR2 sequences are SGHTA and FQGNSA. V was pared by 2 bases and J by 5 bases, with 6 bases between. In DNA form, the CDR3 reads TGTGCCAGCAGCTTAACCCGGGAGACCCAGTACTTC. It translates to CASSLTRETQYF.

This clonotype was counted at least ten times. The rearrangement uses TRBV5-1 and TRBJ1-1; D not certain. CDR1 is SGHRS, CDR2 YFSETQ, per germline. This CDR3 has 14 amino acids. Between the trimmed V and J ends, which lost 0 bases and 2 bases, there was a span of 8 bases. The DNA for the CDR3 is TGCGCCAGCAGCTTGGGACCTCTCAACACTGAAGCTTTCTTT. Protein product: CASSLGPLNTEAFF.

The chain links TRBV5-1 to TRBJ1-2; 12 positions match TRBD1. There are 15 residues in the CDR3. Unmatched junction bases numbered 11, after V lost 7 bases and J lost 7 bases. Germline CDR1 SGHRS, CDR2 YFSETQ. In DNA form, the CDR3 reads TGCGCCAGCTCCACCCGGGACAGGGGGCGGTCTGGCTACACCTTC. Translated, it gives CASSTRDRGRSGYTF.

The V gene is TRBV6-5, the J gene TRBJ2-7; D unclear. V was pared by 0 bases and J by 0 bases, with 6 bases between. Germline V lookup: CDR1 MNHEY, CDR2 SVGAGI. The CDR3 runs 14 residues. This CDR3 reads CASSYSVVSYEQYF. CDR3 DNA sequence: TGTGCCAGCAGTTACTCGGTCGTCTCCTACGAGCAGTACTTC.

This chain connects TRBV12-5 to TRBJ1-2, with D hard to call. The V gene lost 2 bases and the J gene lost 2 bases, with 9 bases spanning the gap. The length of the CDR3 is 14 residues. CDR1 is LGHNT and CDR2 is FRNRAP in the germline V gene. The CDR3 region has the DNA TGTGCTAGTGGTTTGAGGATGCGGAACTATGGCTACACCTTC. It codes for CASGLRMRNYGYTF.

The table lists this clonotype with many counts. The rearrangement joins TRBV6-1 to TRBJ2-1; perhaps D is TRBD1 or TRBD2 (5 bases each). V dropped 2 bases and J dropped 6 bases, with 11 bases sitting between them. The germline V gene has CDR1 MNHNS and CDR2 SASEGT. The CDR3 sequence is 14 residues long. The CDR3 here is CASSEIGARNEQFF. The CDR3 nucleotides read TGTGCCAGCAGTGAAATCGGGGCCCGCAATGAGCAGTTCTTC.

The chain joins TRBV5-5 to TRBJ1-1, with D maybe TRBD1 (6 bases). Trimming stripped 3 bases from V and 6 bases from J, with 18 bases between. Germline CDR1 is SGHKS and CDR2 is YYEKEE (reference sequence). CDR3 size: 15 residues. CDR3 sequence reads: CASSSSGRGAAEAFF. The CDR3 bases are TGTGCCAGCAGCTCCTCCGGACGGGGGGCCGCTGAAGCTTTCTTT.

This clonotype was counted ten times or more. The rearrangement uses TRBV7-2 and TRBJ2-3; 10 nucleotides match TRBD2. This CDR3 contains 16 residues. Trimming took 5 bases from V and 6 from J; bases not matched to a gene: 11. Germline V gives CDR1 SGHTA, CDR2 FQGNSA. The CDR3 DNA reads as TGTGCCAGCAGCGACATACTAGCGGGAACGGGGGATACGCAGTATTTT. Translation: CASSDILAGTGDTQYF. The whole variable domain, remainder taken from reference TRBV7-2 and TRBJ2-3, is GAGVSQSPSNKVTEKGKDVELRCDPISGHTALYWYRQSLGQGLEFLIYFQGNSAPDKSGLPSDRFSAERTGGSVSTLTIQRTQQEDSAVYLCASSDILAGTGDTQYFGPGTRLTVL.

In this sample, this clonotype turned up many times. This chain joins TRBV7-9 and TRBJ2-1; D unclear. The CDR3 consists of 11 residues. The germline gives CDR1 SEHNR, CDR2 FQNEAQ (reference sequence). Between the trimmed V and J ends, which lost 5 bases and 4 bases, there was a span of 3 bases. CDR3 sequence (DNA): TGTGCCAGCAGCAAATACAATGAGCAGTTCTTC. Translation gives CASSKYNEQFF. Using reference TRBV7-9 and TRBJ2-1 for the parts outside the CDR3, the full variable domain is DTGVSQNPRHKITKRGQNVTFRCDPISEHNRLYWYRQTLGQGPEFLTYFQNEAQLEKSRLLSDRFSAERPKGSFSTLEIQRTEQGDSAMYLCASSKYNEQFFGPGTRLTVL.

This clonotype was observed a few times. The chain combines TRBV19 with TRBJ2-3; D could derive from TRBD1 or TRBD2 (5 bases each). The germline V and J ends were trimmed by 10 bases and 0 bases, with 17 bases remaining between them. CDR1 LNHDA and CDR2 SQIVND come from the germline V gene (reference sequence). The CDR3 totals 15 residues. The CDR3 region is CATSLGPTSTDTQYF. The CDR3 nucleotides are TGTGCCACCAGCTTGGGACCAACTAGCACAGATACGCAGTATTTT.

The chain employs TRBV7-3 and TRBJ2-3; tentatively, D is TRBD2 (7 bases). The germline V and J ends were trimmed by 4 bases and 5 bases, with 16 bases remaining between them. The CDR3 covers 15 residues. Germline assignment: CDR1 SGHTA and CDR2 FQGTGA. The CDR3 loop is CASSSIGGHGDTQYF. The CDR3 DNA reads as TGTGCCAGCAGCTCAATCGGGGGGCACGGAGATACGCAGTATTTT.

The CDR3 DNA is TGTGCCAGCAGCTTACTCTCCGCGGGGCGGGGGGCGCACAATGAGCAGTTCTTC. Translation: CASSLLSAGRGAHNEQFF. The rearrangement joins TRBV7-9 to TRBJ2-1, with 8 bases aligning to TRBD2. CDR3 length: 18 amino acids. V shed 2 bases, J shed 5 bases, and the junction held 14 bases outside the gene matches. The germline V gene encodes CDR1 SEHNR and CDR2 FQNEAQ (reference sequence).

J is TRBJ1-5 and V is TRBV20-1; D remains unclear. The CDR3 runs to 13 residues. V lost 3 bases and J 0 bases, leaving 6 bases between the germline ends. Germline assignment: CDR1 DFQATT and CDR2 SNEGSKA (reference sequence). CDR3 DNA sequence: TGCAGTGCTAGTACGACTAGCAATCAGCCCCAGCATTTT. Protein sequence: CSASTTSNQPQHF.

This clonotype was observed a handful of times. The chain links TRBV4-2 to TRBJ1-3, with a tentative D call TRBD1 (5 bases). V was cut by 1 base and J by 0 bases, with 10 bases left in between. This CDR3 has 16 amino acids. From germline, CDR1 is LGHNA and CDR2 YNFKEQ. CDR3: CASSQVGTDSGNTIYF. The DNA of the CDR3 is TGTGCCAGCAGCCAAGTGGGGACGGACTCTGGAAACACCATATATTTT.

This clonotype turned up a few times. The V call is TRBV28, the J call TRBJ2-3; 15 nucleotides align to TRBD2. CDR1 MDHEN and CDR2 SYDVKM come from the germline V gene. CDR3 length: 17 amino acids. The ends lost 7 bases at V and 3 bases at J; junction bases unmatched: 8. The CDR3 reads CASKPGLAGGGTDTQYF. The CDR3, as DNA: TGTGCCAGCAAACCGGGACTAGCGGGGGGAGGTACAGATACGCAGTATTTT. Based on the CDR3 plus reference TRBV28 and TRBJ2-3, the full variable domain is DVKVTQSSRYLVKRTGEKVFLECVQDMDHENMFWYRQDPGLGLRLIYFSYDVKMKEKGDIPEGYSVSREKKERFSLILESASTNQTSMYLCASKPGLAGGGTDTQYFGPGTRLTVL.

The chain joins TRBV29-1 to TRBJ1-3; D gene uncertain. The CDR3 is made up of 15 amino acids. In germline, CDR1 is SQVTM, CDR2 ANQGSEA. V gave up 6 bases and J gave up 7 bases, with 22 bases separating them. CDR3 protein: CSVPRGKGSRNTIYF. Here the CDR3 DNA reads TGCAGCGTCCCACGTGGGAAGGGAAGTAGGAACACCATATATTTT.

The chain has TRBV12-5 and TRBJ1-5; no clear D. CDR1 is LGHNT, CDR2 FRNRAP, per germline. CDR3 length equals 16 residues. The V gene lost 5 bases and the J gene lost 4 bases, with 18 bases spanning the gap. CDR3 amino acids: CASGPKIREGNQPQHF. In DNA, the CDR3 is TGTGCTAGTGGTCCCAAAATCCGGGAAGGGAATCAGCCCCAGCATTTT. The whole variable domain, remainder taken from reference TRBV12-5 and TRBJ1-5, is DARVTQTPRHKVTEMGQEVTMRCQPILGHNTVFWYRQTMMQGLELLAYFRNRAPLDDSGMPKDRFSAEMPDATLATLKIQPSEPRDSAVYFCASGPKIREGNQPQHFGDGTRLSIL.